Below are 2 T cell receptor beta chains sequenced from a single sample in a study of vaccination and CD4 T cells after COVID-19. No antigens are known for them. Regarding treatment: approximately nine-day PBMC culture with coronavirus spike peptide pools or control peptides (ViraFEST assay). CD4+ T cells that had been cultured provided DNA sequenced with the Oncomine TCR Beta short-read assay. From the PCR reads, TCRdb called clonotypes with MiXCR, one entry per CDR3 protein. This sample has approximately 2,000 distinct CDR3 sequences, with 54% found just once. Source: CD4+ T cells from blood, cultured in vitro, taken after SARS-CoV-2 vaccination. The source is a human donor who had recovered from COVID-19.

This clonotype was counted between two and nine times. The chain joins TRBV20-1 to TRBJ2-2; no clear D gene. Germline-derived CDR1 and CDR2 are DFQATT and SNEGSKA (reference sequence). The CDR3 runs 15 residues. V lost 0 bases, J lost 4 bases, and 12 bases lay in between. The CDR3 region is CSARDRSRGTGELFF. CDR3 nucleotides: TGCAGTGCTAGAGATCGGAGTCGCGGCACCGGGGAGCTGTTTTTT.

This clonotype was observed a few times. The J gene is TRBJ2-5, the V gene TRBV7-8, with 10 bases matching TRBD1. Per the germline V gene, CDR1 is SGHVS and CDR2 is FQNEAQ. The CDR3 covers 15 residues. V dropped 4 bases and J dropped 2; count of bases not matched to a gene: 4. CDR3 nucleotide sequence: TGTGCCAGCAGCTCCGACAGGGGGCGTCAAGAGACCCAGTACTTC. This codes for CASSSDRGRQETQYF. Filled out from reference TRBV7-8 and TRBJ2-5, the complete variable domain reads GAGVSQSPRYKVAKRGQDVALRCDPISGHVSLFWYQQALGQGPEFLTYFQNEAQLDKSGLPSDRFFAERPEGSVSTLKIQRTQQEDSAVYLCASSSDRGRQETQYFGPGTRLLVL.